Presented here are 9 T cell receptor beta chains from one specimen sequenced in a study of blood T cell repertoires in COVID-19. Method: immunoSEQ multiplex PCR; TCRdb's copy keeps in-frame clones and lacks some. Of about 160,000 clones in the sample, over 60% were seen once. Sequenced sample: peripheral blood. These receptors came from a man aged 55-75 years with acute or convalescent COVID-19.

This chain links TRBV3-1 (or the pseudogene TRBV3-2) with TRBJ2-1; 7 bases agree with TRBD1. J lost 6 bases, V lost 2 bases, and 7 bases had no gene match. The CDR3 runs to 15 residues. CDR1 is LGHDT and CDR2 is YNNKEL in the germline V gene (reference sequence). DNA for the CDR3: TGTGCCAGCAGCCAACCAGACAGGGTAGGCAATGAGCAGTTCTTC. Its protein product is CASSQPDRVGNEQFF.

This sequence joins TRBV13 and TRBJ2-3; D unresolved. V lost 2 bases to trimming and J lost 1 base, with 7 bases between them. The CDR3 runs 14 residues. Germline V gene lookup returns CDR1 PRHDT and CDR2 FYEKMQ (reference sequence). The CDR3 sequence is CASSLTGGTDTQYF. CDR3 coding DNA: TGTGCCAGCAGCTTAACGGGTGGCACAGATACGCAGTATTTT.

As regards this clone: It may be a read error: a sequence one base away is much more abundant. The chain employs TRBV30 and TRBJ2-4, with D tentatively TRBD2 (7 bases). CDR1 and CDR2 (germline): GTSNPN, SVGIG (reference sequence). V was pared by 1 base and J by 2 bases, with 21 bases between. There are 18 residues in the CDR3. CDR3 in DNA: TGTGCCTGGAGTGAGGGAGGGGCGGGGGCCGGGACCAAAAACATTCAGTACTTC. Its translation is CAWSEGGAGAGTKNIQYF.

This CDR3 is CASSIDSGRHVTF. CDR3 DNA sequence: TGTGCCAGTAGTATAGATAGTGGCCGACACGTCACCTTC. V and J are TRBV19 and TRBJ1-2; D is undetermined. Germline lookup yields CDR1 LNHDA and CDR2 SQIVND (reference sequence). The CDR3 runs 13 residues. Deletions cut 0 bases from V and 13 bases from J, with 15 bases between.

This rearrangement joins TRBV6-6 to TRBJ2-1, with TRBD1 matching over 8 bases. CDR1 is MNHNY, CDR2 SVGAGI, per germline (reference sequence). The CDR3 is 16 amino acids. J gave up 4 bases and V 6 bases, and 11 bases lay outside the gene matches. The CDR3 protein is CASSYGQGASYNEQFF. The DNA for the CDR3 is TGTGCCAGCAGCTACGGACAGGGAGCATCGTACAATGAGCAGTTCTTC.

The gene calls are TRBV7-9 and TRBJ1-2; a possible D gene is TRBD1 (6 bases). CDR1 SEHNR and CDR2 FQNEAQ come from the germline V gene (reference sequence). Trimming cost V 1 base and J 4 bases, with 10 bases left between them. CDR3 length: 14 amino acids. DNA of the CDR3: TGTGCCAGCAGCTTAGAGCAGGGGCCCTATGGCTACACCTTC. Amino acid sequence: CASSLEQGPYGYTF.

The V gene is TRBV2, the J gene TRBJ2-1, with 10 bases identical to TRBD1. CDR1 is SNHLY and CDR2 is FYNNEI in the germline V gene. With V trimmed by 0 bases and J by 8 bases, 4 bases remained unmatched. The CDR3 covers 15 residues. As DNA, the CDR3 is TGTGCCAGCAGTGAAGCGTTGGACAGGGGGGATGAGCAGTTCTTC. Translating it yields CASSEALDRGDEQFF.

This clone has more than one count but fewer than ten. Here the CDR3 DNA reads TGTGCCAGCAGCCAAGAGGGAGGTGAAAAACTGTTTTTT. Amino acids: CASSQEGGEKLFF. The chain is built from TRBV3-1 (or the pseudogene TRBV3-2) and TRBJ1-4; D is unclear. Trimming pared 0 bases from V and 7 bases from J, leaving 6 bases between. CDR1 is LGHDT and CDR2 is YNNKEL in the germline V gene (reference sequence). This CDR3 comprises 13 residues.

CDR3 region: CSVEVRSWTGRRMAGELFF. As DNA, the CDR3 is TGCAGCGTTGAAGTACGCTCCTGGACAGGTCGGAGGATGGCCGGGGAGCTGTTTTTT. This sequence joins TRBV29-1 and TRBJ2-2, with TRBD1 matching over 7 bases. Germline lookup yields CDR1 SQVTM and CDR2 ANQGSEA. The CDR3 length is 19 residues. J lost 6 bases, V lost 1 base, and 20 bases had no gene match.